This T cell receptor (beta chain) was documented in a study of blood T cell repertoires in COVID-19. Study-level background: T cells, B-cell-depleted T cells, or PBMCs supplied cDNA or gDNA.

How the authors handled the data: Nucleated cell counts were estimated from reference gene primer amplification. Some clones are missing from TCRdb's copy, which holds only in-frame ones; the method was immunoSEQ multiplex PCR. V, J and clone size are taken as reported in that table, and D and trimming were inferred from the DNA itself. The sample contains about 380,000 clones, about 80% of which appear only once. The CDR3 sequence is 16 residues long. V dropped 2 bases and J dropped 6; count of bases not matched to a gene: 13. Germline lookup yields CDR1 SGHNT and CDR2 YENEEA. This clonotype was sampled from a human donor with acute or convalescent COVID-19. The donor label of this sample is uncertain. This chain uses TRBV11-3 with TRBJ2-7; TRBD2 aligns across 7 bases. Sequencing was carried out using peripheral blood. This chain's CDR3 is CASSLCSGLGLTEQYF. The CDR3 DNA follows: TGTGCCAGCAGCTTATGCTCCGGACTAGGCCTGACCGAGCAGTACTTC.